The text below deals with one T cell receptor beta chain. The antigen it recognizes is unknown. Base qualities were left out, and no much larger clone turns up one base away. The data originate from a study of blood T cell repertoires in COVID-19 (dated by TCRdb to 2019 to 2021). For the wider study: Collaborator samples came from the United States, Italy and Spain and covered acute and convalescent phases of COVID-19. Where HLA class I and class II types were available, the types were taken from metadata supplied by the sample provider, not from assay-based typing. Samples came from the ongoing ImmuneRACE study (first 160 participants) plus 1,254 subjects from 6 global collaborators. Nearly every sample came with metadata listing a de-identified subject ID, COVID-19 status, age in years and sex. The material from the prospective study consisted of cDNA or gDNA derived from T cells, B-cell-depleted T cells, or PBMCs. The dataset comprised deeply sampled blood TCRbeta repertoires from subjects exposed to, actively infected with, or recovered from COVID-19. The repertoires were released in a freely available public database intended as a resource for research on the immune response to SARS-CoV-2.

TCRbeta CDR3 regions were amplified from genomic DNA by means of the immunoSEQ Assay, a bias-controlled multiplex PCR. The paper's data handling went like this. The number of nucleated cells in each sample was estimated from the amplification of reference gene primers within the assay. Sequence reads were collapsed and filtered to measure the absolute abundance of every unique TCRbeta CDR3 rearrangement. For each sample, productive Simpson clonality was calculated as the square root of Simpson's diversity index across productive rearrangements. Drawn from immuneACCESS, this table holds only the in-frame rearrangements with V and J called that TCRdb kept. Clones are partly lost; checked studies trace under half to an unresolved V gene and leave the rest unexplained. V and J calls and clone size come straight from that table; D and trimming were deduced from the DNA. In all, the sample holds over 15,000 clones, and about 88% of those were seen once. The top ten clones comprise about a sixth of the sample.

What the study reported, not specific to this receptor: Clinical and demographic metadata were provided uncurated, with the amount varying by source and participant.

The CDR3 measures 15 amino acids from cysteine to phenylalanine. Only CDR3 DNA remains: 45 bases, in frame from the first base. Based on the germline V gene, the CDR1 and CDR2 sequences are SGHRS and YFSETQ. V gives up 4 bases and J gives up 0 bases, and the segment between their germline ends measures 10 bases. Collaborating institutions collected whole blood in K2EDTA tubes following their own protocols. For TCRbeta analysis, collaborator samples were shipped as frozen whole blood, as isolated PBMCs, or as DNA extracted from either sample type. Sequenced material: peripheral blood. The sequence joins TRBV5-1 to TRBJ1-4, and the D gene may be TRBD1, 6 bases matching. The sequence was collected from a man in his 70s with acute or convalescent COVID-19. In nucleotide form, the sequence is TGCGCCAGCAGCATCGGACAGACAACTAATGAAAAACTGTTTTTT. This yields the protein CASSIGQTTNEKLFF.